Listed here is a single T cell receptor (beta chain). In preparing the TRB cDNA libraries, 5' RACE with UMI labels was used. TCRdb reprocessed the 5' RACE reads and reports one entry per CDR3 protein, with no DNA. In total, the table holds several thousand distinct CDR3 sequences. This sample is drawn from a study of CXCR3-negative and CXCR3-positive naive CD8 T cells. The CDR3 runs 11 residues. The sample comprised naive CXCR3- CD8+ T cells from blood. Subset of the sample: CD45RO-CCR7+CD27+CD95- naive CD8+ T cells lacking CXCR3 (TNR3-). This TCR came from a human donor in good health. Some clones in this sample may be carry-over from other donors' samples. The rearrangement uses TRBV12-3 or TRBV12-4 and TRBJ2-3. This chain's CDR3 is CASSQTDTKYF.